These 15 T cell receptor beta chains were all obtained from the same sample, sequenced in a study of OX40 agonist ivuxolimab in advanced cancers. Assay used: immunoSEQ multiplex PCR; TCRdb lists only in-frame clones, some missing. In the table there are some 28,000 clones, approximately 86% of which are singletons. Sequenced material: CD4+ or CD8+ T cells sorted from blood, taken in a trial of the OX40 agonist ivuxolimab. The receptor set was obtained from an adult with an advanced solid tumor such as melanoma, head and neck, liver or kidney cancer.

The chain combines TRBV14 with TRBJ1-2, with 7 bases matching TRBD1. This CDR3 has 15 amino acids. With 6 bases clipped from V and 4 bases from J, the junction kept 11 bases outside the gene matches. Germline CDR1 is SGHDN and CDR2 is FVKESK. CDR3 in amino acids: CASSQRKGGGYGYTF. The CDR3 DNA reads TGTGCCAGCAGTCAACGAAAAGGGGGCGGCTATGGCTACACCTTC.

J is TRBJ2-5 and V is TRBV5-1; possibly TRBD2 for D (5 bases). V dropped 1 base and J dropped 5 bases, with 15 bases sitting between them. The CDR3 is 15 amino acids. Germline values: CDR1 SGHRS, CDR2 YFSETQ. The CDR3 DNA sequence: TGCGCCAGCAGCTTGAACCTAGCCGCCGGGGAGACCCAGTACTTC. Protein product: CASSLNLAAGETQYF.

This chain links TRBV6-5 with TRBJ2-7; TRBD1 agrees at 8 bases. The CDR3 is made up of 14 amino acids. Per germline, CDR1 MNHEY and CDR2 SVGAGI. J was trimmed by 5 bases and V by 6 bases; bases with no gene match: 9. The CDR3 loop is CASRTGATRNEQYF. The CDR3 DNA is TGTGCCAGCAGGACAGGGGCCACTCGGAACGAGCAGTACTTC.

The rearrangement joins TRBV2 to TRBJ2-3; the D gene could be TRBD1 or TRBD2 (5 bases each). There are 15 residues in the CDR3. V was trimmed by 8 bases and J by 4 bases, leaving 19 bases between them. Germline V lookup: CDR1 SNHLY, CDR2 FYNNEI. Written as DNA, the CDR3 is TGTGCCAGCTGGCGGACAACGACCGGGGCAGATACGCAGTATTTT. Residues: CASWRTTTGADTQYF. Supplemented by reference TRBV2 and TRBJ2-3, the full variable domain reads EPEVTQTPSHQVTQMGQEVILRCVPISNHLYFYWYRQILGQKVEFLVSFYNNEISEKSEIFDDQFSVERPDGSNFTLKIRSTKLEDSAMYFCASWRTTTGADTQYFGPGTRLTVL.

For the CDR3, the DNA is TGTGCCATCAGTGAGTCGGGTTTTGGTGAGACCGGGGAGCTGTTTTTT. This sequence encodes CAISESGFGETGELFF. This chain uses TRBV10-3 with TRBJ2-2; D uncertain. Germline V CDR1 and CDR2: ENHRY, SYGVKD. V shed 0 bases and J shed 5 bases, with 13 bases lying between them. The CDR3 sequence is 16 residues long.

The chain is built from TRBV19 and TRBJ2-4, with D perhaps TRBD1 or TRBD2 (6 bases each). Germline CDR1 and CDR2: LNHDA and SQIVND (reference sequence). This CDR3 comprises 16 residues. The V gene lost 3 bases and the J gene lost 2 bases, with 14 bases spanning the gap. The CDR3 spells CASSMSTGRSKNIQYF. DNA of the CDR3: TGTGCCAGTAGTATGTCTACAGGGAGGTCCAAAAACATTCAGTACTTC.

The J gene is TRBJ1-2, the V gene TRBV7-9, with 7 bases that match TRBD1. Germline CDR1 and CDR2: SEHNR and FQNEAQ (reference sequence). With 4 bases clipped from V and 1 base from J, the junction kept 3 bases outside the gene matches. This CDR3 has 14 residues. The CDR3 loop is CASSSGQSNYGYTF. The CDR3, as DNA: TGTGCCAGCAGCTCGGGACAGAGTAACTATGGCTACACCTTC.

The chain is built from TRBV19 and TRBJ2-3; no clear D. The V end lost 10 bases, the J end lost 3 bases, and 14 bases lay between the germline ends. Germline lookup yields CDR1 LNHDA and CDR2 SQIVND (reference sequence). The CDR3 totals 13 residues. CDR3 coding DNA: TGTGCCACTCAACCTGGCAGAACAGATACGCAGTATTTT. Translating it yields CATQPGRTDTQYF.

This clone was seen just once. The chain employs TRBV29-1 and TRBJ2-2, with D perhaps TRBD1 (6 bases). Germline V gene lookup returns CDR1 SQVTM and CDR2 ANQGSEA. Trimming removed 3 bases from V and 7 bases from J, with 12 bases in between. This CDR3 spans 13 amino acids. The CDR3 nucleotides read TGCAGCGTTGATACAGGGTTGGACGGGGAGCTGTTTTTT. It codes for CSVDTGLDGELFF.

The rearrangement uses TRBV5-1 and TRBJ2-7; 7 positions agree with TRBD1. Germline V gene lookup returns CDR1 SGHRS and CDR2 YFSETQ. V lost 0 bases, J lost 3 bases, and 6 bases stayed unmatched. CDR3 size: 15 residues. The CDR3 DNA reads as TGCGCCAGCAGCTTGGCGGGACAGACAGTCTACGAGCAGTACTTC. Translated: CASSLAGQTVYEQYF.

The chain employs TRBV7-9 and TRBJ2-2, with 9 bases matching TRBD1. The trim removed 5 bases at V and 6 bases at J, leaving 10 bases unmatched. CDR3 length: 16 amino acids. The germline CDR1 and CDR2 sequences are SEHNR and FQNEAQ (reference sequence). The CDR3 sequence: CASSPPGQGWAGELFF. The CDR3 region has the DNA TGTGCCAGCAGCCCCCCGGGACAGGGCTGGGCCGGGGAGCTGTTTTTT.

The rearrangement joins TRBV4-1 to TRBJ1-5; D gene unclear. Trimming stripped 4 bases from V and 3 bases from J, with 10 bases between. The CDR3 runs to 14 residues. Germline V CDR1 and CDR2: MGHRA, YSYEKL. CDR3 sequence: CASSPKDHNQPQHF. Here the CDR3 DNA reads TGCGCCAGCAGCCCGAAGGACCACAATCAGCCCCAGCATTTT.

This rearrangement joins TRBV12-5 to TRBJ1-1; no clear D. The CDR3 is 12 residues long. The V end lost 3 bases, the J end lost 2 bases, and 4 bases lay between the germline ends. Germline assignment: CDR1 LGHNT and CDR2 FRNRAP. The CDR3 is CASGFENTEAFF. The DNA of the CDR3 is TGTGCTAGTGGTTTTGAAAACACTGAAGCTTTCTTT.

The J gene is TRBJ1-1, the V gene TRBV10-2, with D possibly TRBD1 on 5 matching bases. Per the germline V gene, CDR1 is WSHSY and CDR2 is SAAADI. The CDR3 is 14 residues long. Trimming cost V 0 bases and J 3 bases, with 8 bases left between them. The CDR3 loop is CASSESAGYTEAFF. The DNA of the CDR3 is TGCGCCAGCAGTGAGTCAGCAGGGTACACTGAAGCTTTCTTT.

This clone was found once. The chain couples TRBV7-9 to TRBJ1-5; 8 bases fit TRBD1. V lost 3 bases to trimming and J lost 5 bases; unmatched junction nucleotides: 12. The CDR3 runs 17 residues. CDR1 is SEHNR, CDR2 FQNEAQ, per germline (reference sequence). The CDR3 region is CASSLPPQGVYDQPQHF. The CDR3 DNA sequence: TGTGCCAGCAGCTTGCCTCCACAGGGGGTCTACGATCAGCCCCAGCATTTT.